The clone carrying this TCR beta chain appeared many times. Its specificity is unknown. Amplified regions were TCR beta CDR3 sequences from RNA transcripts. HTBI primers were employed in a first-round RT-PCR of the TCR CDR3. TCRdb recomputed calls from the multiplex PCR reads with MiXCR, one row per CDR3 protein. The sample has approximately 300,000 distinct CDR3 sequences; over 15% are singletons. This record belongs to a study of T cells in Graves' hyperthyroidism and ophthalmopathy. Background on the study: Pretreatment peripheral blood was obtained at initial diagnosis. Notes on the study in general: In validation, the model predicted ophthalmopathy. These predictions came a median roughly 6.5 months before onset.

The TCR was taken from a woman between 55 and 75 years old with Graves' ophthalmopathy. Sequences were obtained from blood.

The DNA of the CDR3 is TGCAGTGGGCGAGCCGGGAGCAATGAGCAGTTCTTC. Its protein product is CSGRAGSNEQFF. J is TRBJ2-1 and V is TRBV20-1; D is perhaps TRBD2 (6 bases). CDR3 size: 12 residues. The V end was cut by 7 bases, the J end by 6 bases, with 13 bases between. CDR1 and CDR2 from the germline V gene are DFQATT and SNEGSKA (reference sequence).